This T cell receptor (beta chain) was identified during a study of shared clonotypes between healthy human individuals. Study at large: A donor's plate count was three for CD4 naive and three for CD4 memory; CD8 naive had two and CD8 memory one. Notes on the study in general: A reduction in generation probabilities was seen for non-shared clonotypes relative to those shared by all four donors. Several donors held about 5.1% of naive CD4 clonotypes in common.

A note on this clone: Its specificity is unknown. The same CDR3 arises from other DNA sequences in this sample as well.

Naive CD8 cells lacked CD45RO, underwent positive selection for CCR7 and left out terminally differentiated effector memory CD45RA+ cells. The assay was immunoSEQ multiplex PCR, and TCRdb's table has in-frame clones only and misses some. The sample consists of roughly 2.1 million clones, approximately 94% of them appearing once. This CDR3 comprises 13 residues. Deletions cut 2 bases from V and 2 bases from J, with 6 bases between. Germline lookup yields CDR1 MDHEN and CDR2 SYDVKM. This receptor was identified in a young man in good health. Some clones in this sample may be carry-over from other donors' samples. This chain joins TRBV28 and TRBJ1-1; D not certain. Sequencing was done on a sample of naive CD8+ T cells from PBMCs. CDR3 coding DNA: TGTGCCAGCAGTTTAGGGGTAAACACTGAAGCTTTCTTT. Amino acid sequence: CASSLGVNTEAFF.